This TCR beta chain was recorded in a study of T-cell memory formation after mild COVID-19. General study results and limits: Clones that shrank (day 15 to 85) were balanced CD4/CD8, whereas later expanders leaned CD4+.

To note about this clonotype: Its target is unknown.

TCRdb fed the 5' RACE reads into MiXCR, producing one record per CDR3 protein. The data contain 140,000 to 150,000 distinct CDR3 sequences, about 6% of them seen just once; the ten biggest clones take up roughly 2.1%. CDR1 and CDR2 (germline): KGHSH, LQKENI. The CDR3 loop spans 16 amino acids. V was pared by 3 bases and J by 5 bases, with 19 bases between. This chain links TRBV18 with TRBJ2-5; D may be TRBD2 (6 bases). The sequence came from an adult woman who had mild COVID-19 (a few samples of this study predate the infection). Cell type and time point are not known. Sequenced material: PBMCs or a T cell subset sorted from them (not recorded which). The chain's CDR3 is CASSPTAGLARETQYF. CDR3 in DNA: TGTGCCAGCTCACCCACGGCGGGGTTGGCCCGGGAGACCCAGTACTTC.